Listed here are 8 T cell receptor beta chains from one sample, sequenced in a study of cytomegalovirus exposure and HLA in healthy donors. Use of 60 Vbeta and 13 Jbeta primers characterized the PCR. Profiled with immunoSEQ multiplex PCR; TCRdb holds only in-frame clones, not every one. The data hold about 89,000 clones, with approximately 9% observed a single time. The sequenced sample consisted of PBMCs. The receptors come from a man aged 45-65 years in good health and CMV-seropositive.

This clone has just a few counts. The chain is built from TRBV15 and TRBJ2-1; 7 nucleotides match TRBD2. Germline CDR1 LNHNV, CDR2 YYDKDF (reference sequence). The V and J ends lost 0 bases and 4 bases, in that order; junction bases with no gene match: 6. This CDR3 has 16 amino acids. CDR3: CATSRDLLAVYNEQFF. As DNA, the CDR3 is TGTGCCACCAGCAGAGATCTGCTAGCGGTATACAATGAGCAGTTCTTC.

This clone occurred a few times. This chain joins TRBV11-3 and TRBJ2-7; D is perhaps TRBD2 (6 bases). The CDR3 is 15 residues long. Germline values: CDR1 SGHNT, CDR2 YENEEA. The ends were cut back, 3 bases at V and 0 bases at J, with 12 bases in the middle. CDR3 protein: CASSFLRGSSYEQYF. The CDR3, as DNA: TGTGCCAGCAGCTTCCTCCGGGGGAGCTCCTACGAGCAGTACTTC.

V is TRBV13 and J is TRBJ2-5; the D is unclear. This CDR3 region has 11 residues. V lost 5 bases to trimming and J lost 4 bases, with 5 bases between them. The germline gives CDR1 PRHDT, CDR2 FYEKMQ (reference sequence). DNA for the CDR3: TGTGCCAGCAGCGGCGGAGAGACCCAGTACTTC. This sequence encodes CASSGGETQYF.

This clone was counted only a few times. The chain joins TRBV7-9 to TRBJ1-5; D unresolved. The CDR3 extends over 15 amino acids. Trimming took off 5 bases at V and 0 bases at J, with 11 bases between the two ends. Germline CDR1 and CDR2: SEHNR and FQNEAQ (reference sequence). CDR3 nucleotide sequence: TGTGCCAGCAGCCCAAATCGGGATAGCAATCAGCCCCAGCATTTT. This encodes CASSPNRDSNQPQHF.

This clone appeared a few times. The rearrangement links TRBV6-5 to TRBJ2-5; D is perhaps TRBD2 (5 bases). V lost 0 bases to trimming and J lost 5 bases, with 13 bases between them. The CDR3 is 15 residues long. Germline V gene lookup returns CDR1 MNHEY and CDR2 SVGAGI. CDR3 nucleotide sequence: TGTGCCAGCAGTTACTCGACTACGATGGGGGAGACCCAGTACTTC. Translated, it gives CASSYSTTMGETQYF.

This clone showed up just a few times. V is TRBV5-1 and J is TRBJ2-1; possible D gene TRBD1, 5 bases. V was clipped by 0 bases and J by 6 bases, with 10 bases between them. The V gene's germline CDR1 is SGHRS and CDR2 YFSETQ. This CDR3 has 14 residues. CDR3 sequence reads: CASSLDQGFNEQFF. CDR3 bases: TGCGCCAGCAGCTTGGATCAGGGTTTCAATGAGCAGTTCTTC.

In DNA, the CDR3 is TGTGCCAGTAGTCCCCGGGCAGGGTCGGGGGGGGTATCCAATGAGCAGTTCTTC. Its protein product is CASSPRAGSGGVSNEQFF. This chain connects TRBV19 to TRBJ2-1; the match to TRBD2 covers 8 bases. The CDR3 runs 18 residues. CDR1 and CDR2 (germline): LNHDA, SQIVND (reference sequence). The V gene end was trimmed by 5 bases and the J gene end by 6 bases; junction bases not matched to a gene: 18.

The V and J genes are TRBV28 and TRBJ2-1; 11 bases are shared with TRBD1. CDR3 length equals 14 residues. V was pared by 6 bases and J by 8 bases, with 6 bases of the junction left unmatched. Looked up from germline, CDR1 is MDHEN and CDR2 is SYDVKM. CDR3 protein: CASSHGTGGYEQFF. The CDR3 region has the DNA TGTGCCAGCAGCCACGGGACAGGGGGGTATGAGCAGTTCTTC. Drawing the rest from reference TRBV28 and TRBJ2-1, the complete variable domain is DVKVTQSSRYLVKRTGEKVFLECVQDMDHENMFWYRQDPGLGLRLIYFSYDVKMKEKGDIPEGYSVSREKKERFSLILESASTNQTSMYLCASSHGTGGYEQFFGPGTRLTVL.